This T cell receptor beta chain is drawn from a study of blood T cells in healthy people across ages. The authors drew about 10 milliliters of peripheral blood from each donor. A J-beta primer mix and a sample-barcoded 5' primer were used in a second PCR of roughly 6 to 12 cycles. All samples gave at least 2.5 million CDR3-containing paired-end reads. MiXCR was run by TCRdb on the 5' RACE reads, yielding one entry per CDR3 protein. Among fewer than 2 million distinct CDR3 sequences listed, 39% were seen once. Germline trimming cut 1 base from V and 10 bases from J; bases unmatched to any gene: 5. CDR3 size: 13 residues. CDR1 and CDR2 from the germline V gene are SEHNR and FQNEAQ (reference sequence). Only a few counts were recorded for this clonotype.

This chain connects TRBV7-9 to TRBJ1-1; 8 nucleotides line up with TRBD1. The sequenced sample was blood. The origin of this receptor is a human donor in good health. The DNA for the CDR3 is TGTGCCAGCAGCTTAGACGGGACAGGTGGAGCTTTCTTT. Encoded protein: CASSLDGTGGAFF.